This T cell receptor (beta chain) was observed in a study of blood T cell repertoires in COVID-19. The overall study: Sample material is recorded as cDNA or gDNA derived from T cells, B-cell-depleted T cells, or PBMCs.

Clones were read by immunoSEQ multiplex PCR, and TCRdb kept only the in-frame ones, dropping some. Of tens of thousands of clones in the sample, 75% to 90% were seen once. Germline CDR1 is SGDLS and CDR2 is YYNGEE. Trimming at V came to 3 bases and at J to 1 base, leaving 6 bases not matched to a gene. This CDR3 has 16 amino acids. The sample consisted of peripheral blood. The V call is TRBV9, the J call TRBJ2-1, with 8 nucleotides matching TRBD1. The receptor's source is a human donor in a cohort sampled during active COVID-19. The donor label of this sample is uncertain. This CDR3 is CASSGARDRSYNEQFF. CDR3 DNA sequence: TGTGCCAGCAGCGGAGCCCGGGACAGGTCCTACAATGAGCAGTTCTTC.